This T cell receptor (beta chain) was found in a study of graft-versus-host responses after intestinal transplantation. Study-wide background: Each patient got anti-thymocyte globulin induction, then tacrolimus and steroids for roughly 3 years.

Responder cells labeled with CFSE (200,000) were co-plated with irradiated stimulator cells labeled with violet dye (200,000). Sorting of proliferating CFSE-low CD3+CD4+ and CD3+CD8+ responders took place after the reaction. This clone was observed a handful of times. Findings and limits, study-wide: The authors found GvH clones in recipient marrow, some appearing first in ileum or blood. The study found high graft-versus-host to host-versus-graft clonal ratios in allografts of patients with graft-donor T cell macrochimerism.

Repertoires were generated with immunoSEQ multiplex PCR, while TCRdb's copy carries only in-frame clones and drops some. The sample contains roughly 23,000 clones, around 47% of which appear only once. The germline gives CDR1 LGHNA, CDR2 YSLEER. Trimming removed 1 base at V and 2 bases at J, with 5 bases between. The CDR3 contains 13 residues. The origin of this receptor is a human patient who was an organ donor for intestinal transplantation. The starting material was alloreactive CD8+ T cells from a mixed lymphocyte reaction culture, obtained before transplantation. As to subset: CFSE-low proliferating T cells sorted from roughly 6-day pre-transplant mixed lymphocyte reaction (GvH or HvG direction). The chain recombines TRBV4-3 with TRBJ2-5; D is unresolved. CDR3 sequence (DNA): TGCGCCAGCAGCCAAGTCGGGCAAGAGACCCAGTACTTC. It yields the protein CASSQVGQETQYF.